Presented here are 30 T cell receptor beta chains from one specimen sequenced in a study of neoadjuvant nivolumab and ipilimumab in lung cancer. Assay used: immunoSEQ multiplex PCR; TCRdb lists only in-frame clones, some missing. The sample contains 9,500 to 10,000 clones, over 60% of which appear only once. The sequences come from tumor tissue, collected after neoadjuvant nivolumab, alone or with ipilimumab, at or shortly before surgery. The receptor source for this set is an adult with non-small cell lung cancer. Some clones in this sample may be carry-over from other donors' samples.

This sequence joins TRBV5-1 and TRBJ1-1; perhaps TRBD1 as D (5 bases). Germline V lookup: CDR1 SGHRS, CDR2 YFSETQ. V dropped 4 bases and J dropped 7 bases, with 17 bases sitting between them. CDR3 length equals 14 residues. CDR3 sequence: CASSLSTDTFEAFF. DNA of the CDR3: TGCGCCAGCAGCCTCTCGACAGACACCTTTGAAGCTTTCTTT.

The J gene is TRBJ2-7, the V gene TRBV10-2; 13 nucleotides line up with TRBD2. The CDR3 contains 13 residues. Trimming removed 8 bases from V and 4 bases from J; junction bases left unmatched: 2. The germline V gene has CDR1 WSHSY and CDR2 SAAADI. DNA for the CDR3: TGCGCCAGCGGACTAGCGGGAGTTTACGAGCAGTACTTC. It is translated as CASGLAGVYEQYF.

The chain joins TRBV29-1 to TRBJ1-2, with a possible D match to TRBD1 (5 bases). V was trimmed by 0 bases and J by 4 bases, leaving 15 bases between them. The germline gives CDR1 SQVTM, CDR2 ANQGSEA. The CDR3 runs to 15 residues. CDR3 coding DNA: TGCAGCGTTGAAGATTGGGACGGCGGGTTCTATGGCTACACCTTC. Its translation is CSVEDWDGGFYGYTF.

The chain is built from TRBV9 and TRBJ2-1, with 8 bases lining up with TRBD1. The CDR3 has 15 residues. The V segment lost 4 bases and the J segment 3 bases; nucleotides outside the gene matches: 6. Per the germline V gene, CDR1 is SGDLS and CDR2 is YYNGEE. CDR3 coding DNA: TGTGCCAGCAGCCAGGACAGGGCTGTCTACAATGAGCAGTTCTTC. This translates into CASSQDRAVYNEQFF.

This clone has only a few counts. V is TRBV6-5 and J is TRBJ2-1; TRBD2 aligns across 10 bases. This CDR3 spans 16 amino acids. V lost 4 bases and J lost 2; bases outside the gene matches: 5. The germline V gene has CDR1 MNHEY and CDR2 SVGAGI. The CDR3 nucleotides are TGTGCCAGCAGTTTCACTAGCGGGAAAACCTACAATGAGCAGTTCTTC. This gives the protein CASSFTSGKTYNEQFF.

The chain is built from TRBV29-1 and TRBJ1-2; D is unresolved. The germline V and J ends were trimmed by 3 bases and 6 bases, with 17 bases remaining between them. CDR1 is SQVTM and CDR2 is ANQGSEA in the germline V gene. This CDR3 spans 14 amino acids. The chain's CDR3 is CSVEGWAESHGYTF. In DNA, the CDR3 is TGCAGCGTTGAGGGTTGGGCAGAATCGCATGGCTACACCTTC.

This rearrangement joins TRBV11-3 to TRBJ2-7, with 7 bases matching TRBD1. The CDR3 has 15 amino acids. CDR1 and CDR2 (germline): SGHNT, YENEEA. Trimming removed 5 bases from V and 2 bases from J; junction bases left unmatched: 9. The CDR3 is CASSPQGFTAYEQYF. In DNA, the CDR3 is TGTGCCAGCAGCCCACAGGGGTTTACAGCCTACGAGCAGTACTTC.

DNA for the CDR3: TGTGCCAGTAGTTCCGGTAACCCCGGCTCCTACAATGAGCAGTTCTTC. Translating it yields CASSSGNPGSYNEQFF. The rearrangement links TRBV19 to TRBJ2-1; no reliable D call. The CDR3 length is 16 residues. Germline loops: CDR1 LNHDA, CDR2 SQIVND (reference sequence). Trimming removed 5 bases at V and 0 bases at J, with 14 bases between. The variable domain in full, with the rest retrieved from reference TRBV19 and TRBJ2-1, is DGGITQSPKYLFRKEGQNVTLSCEQNLNHDAMYWYRQDPGQGLRLIYYSQIVNDFQKGDIAEGYSVSREKKESFPLTVTSAQKNPTAFYLCASSSGNPGSYNEQFFGPGTRLTVL.

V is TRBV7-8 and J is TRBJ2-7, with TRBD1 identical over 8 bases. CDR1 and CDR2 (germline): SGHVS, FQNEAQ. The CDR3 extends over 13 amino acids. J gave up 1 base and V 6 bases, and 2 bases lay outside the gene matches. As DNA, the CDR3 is TGTGCCAGCAGACAGGGGGTTTCCTACGAGCAGTACTTC. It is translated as CASRQGVSYEQYF.

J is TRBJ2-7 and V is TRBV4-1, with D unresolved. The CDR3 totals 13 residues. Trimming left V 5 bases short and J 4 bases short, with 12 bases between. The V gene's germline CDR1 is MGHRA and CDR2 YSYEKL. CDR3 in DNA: TGCGCCAGCAGCTACTTGGAGTCGTACGAGCAGTACTTC. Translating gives CASSYLESYEQYF.

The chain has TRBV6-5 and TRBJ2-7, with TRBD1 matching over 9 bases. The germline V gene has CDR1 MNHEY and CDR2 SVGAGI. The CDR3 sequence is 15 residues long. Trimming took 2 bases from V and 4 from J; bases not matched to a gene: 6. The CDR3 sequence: CASSYLPGQGYEQYF. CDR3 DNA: TGTGCCAGCAGTTACCTACCGGGACAGGGTTACGAGCAGTACTTC.

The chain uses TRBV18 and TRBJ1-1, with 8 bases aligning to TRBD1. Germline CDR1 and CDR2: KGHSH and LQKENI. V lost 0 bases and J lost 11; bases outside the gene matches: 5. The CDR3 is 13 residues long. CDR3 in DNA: TGTGCCAGCTCACCACCGGCCAGGGGGCTCGCTTTCTTT. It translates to CASSPPARGLAFF.

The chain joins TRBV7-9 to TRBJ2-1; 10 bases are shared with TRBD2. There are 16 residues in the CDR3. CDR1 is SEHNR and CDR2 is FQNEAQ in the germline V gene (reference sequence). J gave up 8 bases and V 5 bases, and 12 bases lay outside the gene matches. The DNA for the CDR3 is TGTGCCAGCAGCCCCCTGAGCGGGGGGGCCAGGGATGAGCAGTTCTTC. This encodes CASSPLSGGARDEQFF. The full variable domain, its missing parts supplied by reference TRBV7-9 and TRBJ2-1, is DTGVSQNPRHKITKRGQNVTFRCDPISEHNRLYWYRQTLGQGPEFLTYFQNEAQLEKSRLLSDRFSAERPKGSFSTLEIQRTEQGDSAMYLCASSPLSGGARDEQFFGPGTRLTVL.

For the CDR3, the DNA is TGTGCCAGCAGTTTAAGGGGGACTCTCCGGGATGAGCAGTTCTTC. Translated, it gives CASSLRGTLRDEQFF. The V gene is TRBV27, the J gene TRBJ2-1; tentatively, D is TRBD1 or TRBD2 (6 bases each). The length of the CDR3 is 15 residues. V lost 2 bases and J 8 bases, leaving 16 bases between the germline ends. CDR1 is MNHEY and CDR2 is SMNVEV in the germline V gene (reference sequence).

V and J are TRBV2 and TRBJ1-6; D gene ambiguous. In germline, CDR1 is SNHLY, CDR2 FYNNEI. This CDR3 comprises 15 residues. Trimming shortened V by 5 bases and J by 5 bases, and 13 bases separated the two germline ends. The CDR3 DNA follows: TGTGCCAGCAGTCCGGCCCTGTCGGATAATTCACCCCTCCACTTT. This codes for CASSPALSDNSPLHF.

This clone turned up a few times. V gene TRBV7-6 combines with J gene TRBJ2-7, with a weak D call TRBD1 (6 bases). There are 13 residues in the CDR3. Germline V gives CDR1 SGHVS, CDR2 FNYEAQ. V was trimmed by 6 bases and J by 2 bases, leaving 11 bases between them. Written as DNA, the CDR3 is TGTGCCAGCAGTCGTCGACAGGCCTACGAGCAGTACTTC. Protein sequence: CASSRRQAYEQYF.

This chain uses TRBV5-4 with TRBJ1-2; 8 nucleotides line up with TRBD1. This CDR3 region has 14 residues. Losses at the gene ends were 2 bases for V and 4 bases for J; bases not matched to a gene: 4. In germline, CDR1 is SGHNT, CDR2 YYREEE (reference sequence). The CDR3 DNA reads TGTGCCAGCAGCTTAAGTGACAGGGGCTATGGCTACACCTTC. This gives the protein CASSLSDRGYGYTF. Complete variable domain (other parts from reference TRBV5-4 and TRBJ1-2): ETGVTQSPTHLIKTRGQQVTLRCSSQSGHNTVSWYQQALGQGPQFIFQYYREEENGRGNFPPRFSGLQFPNYSSELNVNALELDDSALYLCASSLSDRGYGYTFGSGTRLTVV.

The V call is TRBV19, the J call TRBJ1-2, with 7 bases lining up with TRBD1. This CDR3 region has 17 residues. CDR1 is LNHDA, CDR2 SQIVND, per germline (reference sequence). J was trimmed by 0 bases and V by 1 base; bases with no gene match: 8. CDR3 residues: CASSIASTGRANYGYTF. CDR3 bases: TGTGCCAGTAGTATAGCGTCGACAGGGCGGGCTAACTATGGCTACACCTTC.

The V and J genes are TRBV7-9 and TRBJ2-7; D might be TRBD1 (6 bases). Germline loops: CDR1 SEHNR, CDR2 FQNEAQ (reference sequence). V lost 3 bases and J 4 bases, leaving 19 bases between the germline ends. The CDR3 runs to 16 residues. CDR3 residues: CASSLEGVQGRYEQYF. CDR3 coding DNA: TGTGCCAGCAGCTTGGAAGGCGTCCAGGGGCGGTACGAGCAGTACTTC.

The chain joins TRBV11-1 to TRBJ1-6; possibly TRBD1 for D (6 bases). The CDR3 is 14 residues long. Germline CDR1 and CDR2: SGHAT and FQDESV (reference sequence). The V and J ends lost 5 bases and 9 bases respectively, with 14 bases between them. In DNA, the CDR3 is TGTGCCAGCAGCCCGACGGGGGGCACTTCACCCCTCCACTTT. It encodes CASSPTGGTSPLHF.

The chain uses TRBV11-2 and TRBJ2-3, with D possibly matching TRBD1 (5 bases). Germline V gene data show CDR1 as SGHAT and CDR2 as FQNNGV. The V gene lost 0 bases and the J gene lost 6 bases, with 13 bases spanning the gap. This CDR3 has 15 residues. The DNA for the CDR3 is TGTGCCAGCAGCTTAGAAGGGGCCCGCCTGGATACGCAGTATTTT. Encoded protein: CASSLEGARLDTQYF.

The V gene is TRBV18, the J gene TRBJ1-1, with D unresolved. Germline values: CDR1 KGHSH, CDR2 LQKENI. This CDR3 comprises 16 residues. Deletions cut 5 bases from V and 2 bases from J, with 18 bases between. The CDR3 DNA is TGTGCCAGCTCATCCTCCGGTAGCTTTACTAACACTGAAGCTTTCTTT. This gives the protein CASSSSGSFTNTEAFF.

The CDR3 loop is CASSPREEGHEQYF. DNA of the CDR3: TGTGCCAGCTCACCCCGGGAAGAGGGCCACGAGCAGTACTTC. The chain combines TRBV18 with TRBJ2-7, with D perhaps matching TRBD2 (5 bases). V was pared by 3 bases and J by 5 bases, with 14 bases between. This CDR3 has 14 amino acids. Germline V gene data show CDR1 as KGHSH and CDR2 as LQKENI.

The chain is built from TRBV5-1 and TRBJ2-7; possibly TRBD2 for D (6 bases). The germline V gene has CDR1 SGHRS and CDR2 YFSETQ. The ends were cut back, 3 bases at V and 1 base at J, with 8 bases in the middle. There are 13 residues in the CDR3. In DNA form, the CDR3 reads TGCGCCAGCAGCTCGGGGGATTCCTACGAGCAGTACTTC. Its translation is CASSSGDSYEQYF.

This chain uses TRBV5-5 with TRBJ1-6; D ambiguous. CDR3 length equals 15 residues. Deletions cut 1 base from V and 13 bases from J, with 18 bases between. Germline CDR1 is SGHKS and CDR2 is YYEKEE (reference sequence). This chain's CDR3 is CASSLIGRPPQPLHF. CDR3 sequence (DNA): TGTGCCAGCAGCTTGATTGGAAGACCCCCTCAGCCCCTCCACTTT.

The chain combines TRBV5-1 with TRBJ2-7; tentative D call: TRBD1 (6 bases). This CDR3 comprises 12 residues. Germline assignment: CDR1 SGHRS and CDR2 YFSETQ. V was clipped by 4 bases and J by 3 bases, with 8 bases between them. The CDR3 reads CASSQDSYEQYF. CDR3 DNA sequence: TGCGCCAGCAGCCAGGACAGCTACGAGCAGTACTTC.

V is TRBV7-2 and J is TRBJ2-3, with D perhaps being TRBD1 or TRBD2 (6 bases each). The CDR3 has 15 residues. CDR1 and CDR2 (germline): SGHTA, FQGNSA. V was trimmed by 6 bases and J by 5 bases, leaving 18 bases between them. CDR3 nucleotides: TGTGCCAGCAGGCTCCGGGGGCGGCCCGGAGATACGCAGTATTTT. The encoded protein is CASRLRGRPGDTQYF.

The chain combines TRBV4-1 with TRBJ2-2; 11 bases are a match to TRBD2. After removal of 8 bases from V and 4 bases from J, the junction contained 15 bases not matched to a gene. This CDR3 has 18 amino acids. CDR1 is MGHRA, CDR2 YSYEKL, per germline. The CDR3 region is CASAPVAGGRFATGELFF. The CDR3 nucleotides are TGCGCCAGCGCCCCGGTAGCGGGGGGGAGGTTTGCCACCGGGGAGCTGTTTTTT.

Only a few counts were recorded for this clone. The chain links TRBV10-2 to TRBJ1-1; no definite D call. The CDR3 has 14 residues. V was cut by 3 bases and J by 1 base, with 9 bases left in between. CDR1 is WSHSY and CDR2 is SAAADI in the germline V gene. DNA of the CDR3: TGCGCCAGCAGTGAAAGGGCAGCGAACACTGAAGCTTTCTTT. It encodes CASSERAANTEAFF.

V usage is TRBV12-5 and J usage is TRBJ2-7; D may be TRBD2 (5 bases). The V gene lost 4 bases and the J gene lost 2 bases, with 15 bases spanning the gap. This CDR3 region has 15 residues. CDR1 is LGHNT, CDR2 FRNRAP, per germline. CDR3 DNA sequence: TGTGCTAGTGGTTCGGGGTCATTGAGGACCTACGAGCAGTACTTC. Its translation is CASGSGSLRTYEQYF.